This paragraph covers one TCR beta chain sequence. This clonotype was seen repeatedly, ten times or more. There is no known antigen for this receptor. Base qualities are missing; no much larger clone stands one base away. Library preparation was by RACE. TCRdb records NextSeq 500 as the sequencer. During library preparation, unique molecular identifiers were attached to individual cDNA molecules so that TCRs could be counted in a quantitative, reproducible way. For every blood RNA sample, sequencing covered both the TCR alpha and TCR beta chains. In the paper's pipeline: Samples had a median of roughly 100,000 TCRs, with a range from roughly 23,224 to 750,000. V, J and CDR3 annotation of the TCR reads was carried out using the Decombinator software suite. For PS versus PT1 abundance plots, all samples were subsampled to the same number of TCRs (28,000). TCRs were defined as expanded if absent before sensitization and observed at least eight times at the 2-week time point. TCRdb trimmed the raw reads at Q25, called clones with MiXCR and kept productive beta chains. Entries that share a CDR3 protein sequence are merged under the most common genes and DNA. V and J calls and clone size were set by TCRdb, not the authors. This sample is represented by 140,000 or so distinct CDR3 sequences; 12% of them were singletons. Around 1.4% of the sample belongs to the ten largest clones.

This specimen belongs to a study of human T cells and chemical hapten exposure (dated by TCRdb to the early 2020s). Regarding the research as a whole: For sensitization, 2% DPC in acetone was applied to a roughly 2 cm by roughly 2 cm area of upper inner arm skin. Blood for TCR sequencing was provided by twenty-nine alopecia patients at one to four time points (pre-sensitization, 2, 6 and 24 weeks). Alopecia areata with under or over 50% scalp involvement, alopecia totalis and alopecia universalis were represented in the patient cohort, which was mostly female. The study tracked peripheral blood TCR repertoire changes in vivo during primary and secondary sensitization to the hapten diphenylcyclopropenone (DPC) in alopecia patients. The libraries were sequenced as a pool, and the TCR yield per sample differed mostly because of small variations in library volumes within the pool. Throughout the study period of roughly five months, patients also received therapeutic DPC doses to the scalp every week. Blood was sampled from patients pre-sensitization (week 0) and at 2, 6 and about 24 weeks after DPC sensitization. Patch testing was performed on the upper back with Finn chambers containing 0.01% DPC, and the patch tests were scored after 6 days according to International Contact Dermatitis Research Group standards. What the research found in general, with its limitations: DPC sensitization did not change the number of TCRs with a frequency above 1 in 1000, and there was no evidence of changes in global repertoire structure. After repeated subsampling, changes were observed in the strength of the expansion versus patch-test correlation and in the threshold at which the correlation became significant. Expanded TCRs formed significantly more large CDR3 similarity clusters than pre-sensitization or healthy control sets, consistent with antigen-driven responses. Because all patients had alopecia, a presumed autoimmune disease, the immune response of the patients might differ from that of healthy individuals. A positive correlation was found between the number of PT1 expanded TCRs and patch test score, with significance reached at thresholds 8, 16 and 32 but not 4.

The CDR3 measures 14 amino acids from cysteine to phenylalanine. Only the CDR3 region is kept as DNA, spanning 42 bases read in frame from base 1. V sheds 0 bases and J sheds 8 bases, leaving 11 bases between their ends. CDR1 and CDR2 are read off the germline V gene as SGHDT and YYEEEE. This specimen's time point label, per the study, means: patch test 2, 6 weeks after DPC sensitization. The sample's treatment or condition label, decoded: therapeutic diphenylcyclopropenone sensitization with weekly scalp DPC. Blood at each patch-test visit was drawn before the patch test was applied. To be eligible, patients had to be aged 18 to 70, diagnosed with alopecia and judged suitable for DPC therapy, while pregnant patients were excluded. Total RNA was isolated from unfractionated whole blood collected in Tempus Blood RNA tubes.

The sequence links TRBV5-6 to TRBJ1-4; the D gene is perhaps TRBD1, from 5 matching bases. The TCR originated in a woman in her forties or fifties with alopecia areata. Some clones in this sample may be carry-over from other donors' samples. The starting material was whole blood, obtained in connection with sensitization to the hapten diphenylcyclopropenone (DPC). The CDR3 is CASSLDVAGEKLFF. The DNA reads as follows: TGTGCCAGCAGCTTGGATGTCGCAGGGGAAAAACTGTTTTTT.